The T cell receptor beta chain under discussion was sequenced for a study of cytomegalovirus exposure and HLA in healthy donors. Trimming took 9 bases from V and 4 from J, leaving 21 bases between them. Germline CDR1 and CDR2: MNHNY and SVGAGI (reference sequence). The length of the CDR3 is 15 residues. The PCR ran on 60 Vbeta and 13 Jbeta primers. Data came from immunoSEQ multiplex PCR; TCRdb stores just in-frame clones and leaves some out. The record lists about 200,000 clones, of which the ten most abundant hold about 1.1%. This sequence originates from a girl aged 2 to 10 in good health and CMV-seropositive. The sequencing sample was made of PBMCs. V is TRBV6-6 and J is TRBJ1-1; TRBD1 is a possible D gene (5 bases). CDR3 nucleotides: TGTGCCAGTTGCAGGGTACCTTTGAGTTCCACTGAAGCTTTCTTT. This gives the protein CASCRVPLSSTEAFF.